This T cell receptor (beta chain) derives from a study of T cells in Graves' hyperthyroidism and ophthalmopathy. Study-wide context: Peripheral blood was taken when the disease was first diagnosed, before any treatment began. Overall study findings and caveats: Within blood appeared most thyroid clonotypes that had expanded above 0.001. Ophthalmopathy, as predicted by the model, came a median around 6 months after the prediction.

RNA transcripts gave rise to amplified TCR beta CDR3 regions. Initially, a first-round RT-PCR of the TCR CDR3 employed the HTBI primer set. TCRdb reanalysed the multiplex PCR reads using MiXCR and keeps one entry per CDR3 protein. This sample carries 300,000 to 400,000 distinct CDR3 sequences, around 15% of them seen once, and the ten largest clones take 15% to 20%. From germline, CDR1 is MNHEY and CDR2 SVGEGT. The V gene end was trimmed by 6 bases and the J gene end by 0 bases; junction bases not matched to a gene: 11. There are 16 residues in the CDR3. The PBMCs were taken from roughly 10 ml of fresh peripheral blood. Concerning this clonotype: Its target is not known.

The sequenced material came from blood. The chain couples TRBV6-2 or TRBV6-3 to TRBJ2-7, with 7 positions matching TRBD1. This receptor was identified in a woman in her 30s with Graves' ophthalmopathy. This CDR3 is CASRIVDRPSSYEQYF. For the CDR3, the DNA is TGTGCCAGCAGGATCGTGGACAGGCCTAGCTCCTACGAGCAGTACTTC.